This T cell receptor beta chain was identified during a study of neoadjuvant nivolumab and ipilimumab in lung cancer. Study results and caveats: Only a small number of samples underwent TCR sequencing. Resected tumors had greater TCR richness and clonality than uninvolved lung.

The sample holds one count of this clone. Its target is not known. Per the germline V gene, CDR1 is SGHTA and CDR2 is FQGTGA. The V end was cut by 2 bases, the J end by 6 bases, with 10 bases between. This CDR3 region has 14 residues. Sequencing used immunoSEQ multiplex PCR; TCRdb keeps in-frame clones, though not all of them. The data contain roughly 34,000 clones, about 92% of them singletons. This sequence originates from an adult with non-small cell lung cancer. Here the sequenced sample was peripheral blood, taken after neoadjuvant nivolumab, alone or with ipilimumab, at or shortly before surgery. The chain has TRBV7-3 and TRBJ2-2, with D possibly TRBD2 on 5 matching bases. The CDR3 is CASSLSGYSGELFF. The CDR3 DNA follows: TGTGCCAGCAGCTTATCGGGATACTCCGGGGAGCTGTTTTTT.